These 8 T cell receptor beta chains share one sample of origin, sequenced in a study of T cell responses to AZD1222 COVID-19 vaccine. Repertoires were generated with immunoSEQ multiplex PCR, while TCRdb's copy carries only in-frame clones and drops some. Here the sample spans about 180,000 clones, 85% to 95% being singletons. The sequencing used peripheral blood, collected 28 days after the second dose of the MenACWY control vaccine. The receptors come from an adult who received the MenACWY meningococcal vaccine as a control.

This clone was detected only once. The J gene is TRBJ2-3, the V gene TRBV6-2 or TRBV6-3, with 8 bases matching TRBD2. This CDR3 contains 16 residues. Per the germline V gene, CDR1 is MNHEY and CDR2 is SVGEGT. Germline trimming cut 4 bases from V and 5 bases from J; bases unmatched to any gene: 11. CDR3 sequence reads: CASSWARGAVGDTQYF. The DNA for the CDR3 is TGTGCCAGCAGTTGGGCGCGGGGGGCGGTTGGAGATACGCAGTATTTT.

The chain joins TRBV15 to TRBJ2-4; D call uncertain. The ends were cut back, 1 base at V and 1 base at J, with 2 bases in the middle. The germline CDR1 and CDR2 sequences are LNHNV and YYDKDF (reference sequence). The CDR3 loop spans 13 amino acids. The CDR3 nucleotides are TGTGCCACCAGCAGAGGGGCCAAAAACATTCAGTACTTC. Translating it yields CATSRGAKNIQYF.

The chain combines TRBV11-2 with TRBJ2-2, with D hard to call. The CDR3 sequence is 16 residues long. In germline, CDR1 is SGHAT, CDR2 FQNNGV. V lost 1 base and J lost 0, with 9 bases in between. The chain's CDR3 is CASSLVLGPNTGELFF. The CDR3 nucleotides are TGTGCCAGCAGCTTAGTTCTCGGCCCGAACACCGGGGAGCTGTTTTTT.

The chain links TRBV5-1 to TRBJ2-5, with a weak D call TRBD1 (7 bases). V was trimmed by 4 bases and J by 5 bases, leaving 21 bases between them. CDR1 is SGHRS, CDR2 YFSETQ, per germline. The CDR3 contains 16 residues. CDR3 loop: CASSLEGAGFVETQYF. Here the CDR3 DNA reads TGCGCCAGCAGCCTGGAGGGGGCGGGGTTTGTGGAGACCCAGTACTTC. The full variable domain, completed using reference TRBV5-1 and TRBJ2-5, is KAGVTQTPRYLIKTRGQQVTLSCSPISGHRSVSWYQQTPGQGLQFLFEYFSETQRNKGNFPGRFSGRQFSNSRSEMNVSTLELGDSALYLCASSLEGAGFVETQYFGPGTRLLVL.

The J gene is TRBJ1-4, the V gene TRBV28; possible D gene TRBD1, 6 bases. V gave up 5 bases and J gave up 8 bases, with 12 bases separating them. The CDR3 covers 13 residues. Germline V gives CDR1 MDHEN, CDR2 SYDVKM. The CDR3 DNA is TGTGCCAGCAGTCGGGGAGGGGGGGAAAAACTGTTTTTT. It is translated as CASSRGGGEKLFF. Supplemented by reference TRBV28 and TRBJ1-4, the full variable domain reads DVKVTQSSRYLVKRTGEKVFLECVQDMDHENMFWYRQDPGLGLRLIYFSYDVKMKEKGDIPEGYSVSREKKERFSLILESASTNQTSMYLCASSRGGGEKLFFGSGTQLSVL.

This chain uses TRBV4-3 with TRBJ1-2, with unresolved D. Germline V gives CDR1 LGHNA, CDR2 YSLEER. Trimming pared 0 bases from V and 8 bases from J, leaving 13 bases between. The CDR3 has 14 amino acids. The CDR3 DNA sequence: TGCGCCAGCAGCCAAGATTTCGCCGCCGGGGGCTACACCTTC. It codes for CASSQDFAAGGYTF.

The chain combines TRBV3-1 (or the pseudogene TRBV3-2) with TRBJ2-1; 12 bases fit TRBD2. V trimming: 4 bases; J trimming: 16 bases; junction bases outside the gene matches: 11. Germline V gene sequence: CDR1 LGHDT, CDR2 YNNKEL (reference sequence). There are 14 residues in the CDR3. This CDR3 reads CASSLTSGGGEKFF. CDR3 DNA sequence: TGTGCCAGCAGCCTGACTAGCGGGGGCGGGGAAAAATTCTTC.

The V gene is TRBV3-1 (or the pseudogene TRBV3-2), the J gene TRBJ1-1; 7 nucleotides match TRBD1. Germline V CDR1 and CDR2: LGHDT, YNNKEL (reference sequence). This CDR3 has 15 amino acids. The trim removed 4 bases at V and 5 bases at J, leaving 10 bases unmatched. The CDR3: CASSLRAGTETEAFF. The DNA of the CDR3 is TGTGCCAGCAGCCTCCGTGCCGGGACAGAGACTGAAGCTTTCTTT.